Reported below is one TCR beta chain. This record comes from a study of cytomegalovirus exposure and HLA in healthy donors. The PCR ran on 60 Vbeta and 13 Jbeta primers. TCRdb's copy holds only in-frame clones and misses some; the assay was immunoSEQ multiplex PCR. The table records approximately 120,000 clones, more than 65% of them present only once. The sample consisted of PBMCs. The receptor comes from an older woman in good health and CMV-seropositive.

The CDR3 reads CASSPQGAGTEAFF. In DNA, the CDR3 is TGCGCCAGCAGCCCTCAGGGGGCCGGAACTGAAGCTTTCTTT. V is TRBV4-1 and J is TRBJ1-1; 8 bases match TRBD1. Germline values: CDR1 MGHRA, CDR2 YSYEKL. The trim removed 4 bases at V and 5 bases at J, leaving 6 bases unmatched. The CDR3 is made up of 14 amino acids.